The next 11 T cell receptor beta chains were all read from a single sample in a study of T cells in Graves' hyperthyroidism and ophthalmopathy. RNA transcripts provided the source from which TCR beta CDR3 regions were amplified. HTBI primers were used for first-round RT-PCR of the TCR CDR3. TCRdb itself ran the multiplex PCR reads through MiXCR, one entry per CDR3 protein. This repertoire shows approximately 350,000 distinct CDR3 sequences, roughly 15% found once; its top ten account for about 20%. Sequenced material: blood. The receptor source for this set is a woman aged 55-69 years with Graves' ophthalmopathy.

The V and J genes are TRBV15 and TRBJ2-3; 13 bases line up with TRBD2. Germline loops: CDR1 LNHNV, CDR2 YYDKDF (reference sequence). The CDR3 is 17 amino acids. V shed 2 bases, J shed 3 bases, and the junction held 5 bases outside the gene matches. CDR3 sequence reads: CATSRRTSGSLTDTQYF. DNA for the CDR3: TGTGCCACCAGCAGAAGGACTAGCGGGAGTCTGACAGATACGCAGTATTTT.

Only a few counts were recorded for this clonotype. The chain recombines TRBV20-1 with TRBJ2-1, with TRBD2 matching over 7 bases. Germline V CDR1 and CDR2: DFQATT, SNEGSKA (reference sequence). J was trimmed by 2 bases and V by 2 bases; bases with no gene match: 3. CDR3 length: 14 residues. This CDR3 reads CSARPLAAYNEQFF. For the CDR3, the DNA is TGCAGTGCTAGACCGCTAGCGGCCTACAATGAGCAGTTCTTC.

In its sample, this clonotype was seen many times. The chain employs TRBV11-3 and TRBJ2-1; the match to TRBD1 covers 8 bases. The V and J ends lost 0 bases and 4 bases, in that order; junction bases with no gene match: 5. CDR1 SGHNT and CDR2 YENEEA come from the germline V gene. This CDR3 comprises 16 residues. The chain's CDR3 is CASSLDSGQVYNEQFF. The CDR3 region has the DNA TGTGCCAGCAGCTTAGATTCGGGACAGGTGTACAATGAGCAGTTCTTC.

In this sample, this clonotype turned up many times. The gene calls are TRBV9 and TRBJ2-3, with D possibly being TRBD2 (5 bases). The V and J ends lost 3 bases and 1 base respectively, with 9 bases between them. The CDR3 consists of 14 residues. In germline, CDR1 is SGDLS, CDR2 YYNGEE. CDR3 amino acids: CASSGGLGTDTQYF. In DNA form, the CDR3 reads TGTGCCAGCAGCGGAGGACTTGGCACAGATACGCAGTATTTT.

This rearrangement joins TRBV6-2 or TRBV6-3 to TRBJ2-7, with 16 bases fitting TRBD2. Germline loops: CDR1 MNHEY, CDR2 SVGEGT. Trimming removed 6 bases from V and 7 bases from J; junction bases left unmatched: 6. CDR3 length equals 15 residues. The CDR3, as DNA: TGTGCCAGCAGCGGGACTAGCGGGAGGGTCGTTGAGCAGTACTTC. This translates into CASSGTSGRVVEQYF.

The V and J genes are TRBV7-9 and TRBJ1-6; TRBD1 aligns across 9 bases. J gave up 9 bases and V 5 bases, and 11 bases lay outside the gene matches. The germline V gene encodes CDR1 SEHNR and CDR2 FQNEAQ (reference sequence). The CDR3 runs to 16 residues. The CDR3 region has the DNA TGTGCCAGCAGCCTAGGACAGGGGAGGGCCGGTTCACCCCTCCACTTT. Its translation is CASSLGQGRAGSPLHF.

This clonotype has more than one count but fewer than ten. The V call is TRBV28, the J call TRBJ2-7, with D tentatively TRBD2 (7 bases). Between the trimmed V and J ends, which lost 5 bases and 0 bases, there was a span of 14 bases. CDR3 length equals 15 residues. Germline V gene lookup returns CDR1 MDHEN and CDR2 SYDVKM. The CDR3 nucleotides are TGTGCCAGCAGTCGGGGGGCTCTCACCTCCTACGAGCAGTACTTC. Protein product: CASSRGALTSYEQYF.

This clonotype was counted at least ten times. The V gene is TRBV7-3, the J gene TRBJ2-1; weak D call: TRBD2 (7 bases). This CDR3 has 14 residues. Germline V CDR1 and CDR2: SGHTA, FQGTGA. Trimming stripped 5 bases from V and 10 bases from J, with 18 bases between. The chain's CDR3 is CASSPGGGGLEQFF. In DNA, the CDR3 is TGTGCCAGCAGCCCTGGGGGGGGGGGCTTGGAGCAGTTCTTC.

This clonotype was found many times. The chain joins TRBV11-2 to TRBJ2-7; 8 bases agree with TRBD2. CDR1 and CDR2 from the germline V gene are SGHAT and FQNNGV. V shed 5 bases and J 5 bases; nucleotides not matched to a gene: 5. The CDR3 covers 13 residues. The CDR3 is CASSPAGVHEQYF. The CDR3 coding sequence is TGTGCCAGCAGCCCAGCGGGAGTGCACGAGCAGTACTTC. Using reference TRBV11-2 and TRBJ2-7 for the parts outside the CDR3, the full variable domain is EAGVAQSPRYKIIEKRQSVAFWCNPISGHATLYWYQQILGQGPKLLIQFQNNGVVDDSQLPKDRFSAERLKGVDSTLKIQPAKLEDSAVYLCASSPAGVHEQYFGPGTRLTVT.

This clonotype was counted many times. The chain couples TRBV4-2 to TRBJ2-2; D gene ambiguous. The CDR3 totals 16 residues. The V and J ends lost 0 bases and 3 bases respectively, with 11 bases between them. Per the germline V gene, CDR1 is LGHNA and CDR2 is YNFKEQ. As DNA, the CDR3 is TGTGCCAGCAGCCAAGATCTCTGGACGGACACCGGGGAGCTGTTTTTT. Amino acid sequence: CASSQDLWTDTGELFF.

This clonotype was seen ten or more times. The V gene is TRBV5-6, the J gene TRBJ2-5, with D possibly TRBD2 on 5 matching bases. The CDR3 is 11 amino acids. V was clipped by 6 bases and J by 6 bases, with 9 bases between them. Germline CDR1 is SGHDT and CDR2 is YYEEEE. CDR3 loop: CASKDGKTQYF. CDR3 nucleotides: TGTGCCAGCAAGGACGGGAAGACCCAGTACTTC.